This T cell receptor beta chain was sequenced for a study of beta chain features in type 1 diabetes. The study reverse transcribed the entire isolated RNA, so it sequenced expressed TCRB transcripts. Libraries were prepared by immunoSEQ multiplex PCR; TCRdb keeps only in-frame clonotypes and omits some of them. Altogether 140,000 to 150,000 clones are present, about 44% being singletons, with the ten largest covering around 0.45%. Germline loops: CDR1 SGHRS, CDR2 YFSETQ. This CDR3 contains 15 residues. Between the trimmed V and J ends, which lost 4 bases and 7 bases, there was a span of 19 bases. Points from the study as a whole: Researchers could not determine here whether HLA type influences TCRB rearrangement.

Only a few counts were recorded for this clone. Its antigen is unidentified. Sequencing was carried out using Tregs from blood. The chain carries TRBV5-1 and TRBJ2-3; D possibly corresponds to TRBD1 (7 bases). This clonotype was obtained from a man aged 18 to 30 in good health. CDR3 sequence reads: CASSAGQSRGHTQYF. The CDR3 DNA is TGCGCCAGCAGCGCGGGACAGAGCCGGGGACATACGCAGTATTTT.